The T cell receptor beta chain under discussion was sequenced for a study of cytotoxic CD8 clonotypes in ibrutinib-treated CLL. Study results and limitations: Measured clonality at baseline was greater than in age-matched healthy donors and tracked with circulating CD8+ T-cell counts.

The CDR3 totals 16 residues. Unmatched junction bases numbered 6, after V lost 3 bases and J lost 2 bases. CDR1 is SNHLY, CDR2 FYNNEI, per germline. TCR beta libraries used approximately 1.9 micrograms of genomic DNA from cryopreserved PBMCs. A note on this clone: Its antigen is still unknown.

TCRdb's copy holds only in-frame clones and misses some; the assay was immunoSEQ multiplex PCR. The table records some 300,000 clones, about 80% of them present only once. Sample: PBMCs, taken before ibrutinib treatment. This chain uses TRBV2 with TRBJ2-7, with 11 bases lining up with TRBD2. This sequence was found in a human donor with chronic lymphocytic leukemia. CDR3 nucleotide sequence: TGTGCCAGCAGTGAGATGACTAGCGGGAACCCCTACGAGCAGTACTTC. This translates into CASSEMTSGNPYEQYF. The variable domain in full, completed from reference TRBV2 and TRBJ2-7, reads EPEVTQTPSHQVTQMGQEVILRCVPISNHLYFYWYRQILGQKVEFLVSFYNNEISEKSEIFDDQFSVERPDGSNFTLKIRSTKLEDSAMYFCASSEMTSGNPYEQYFGPGTRLTVT.